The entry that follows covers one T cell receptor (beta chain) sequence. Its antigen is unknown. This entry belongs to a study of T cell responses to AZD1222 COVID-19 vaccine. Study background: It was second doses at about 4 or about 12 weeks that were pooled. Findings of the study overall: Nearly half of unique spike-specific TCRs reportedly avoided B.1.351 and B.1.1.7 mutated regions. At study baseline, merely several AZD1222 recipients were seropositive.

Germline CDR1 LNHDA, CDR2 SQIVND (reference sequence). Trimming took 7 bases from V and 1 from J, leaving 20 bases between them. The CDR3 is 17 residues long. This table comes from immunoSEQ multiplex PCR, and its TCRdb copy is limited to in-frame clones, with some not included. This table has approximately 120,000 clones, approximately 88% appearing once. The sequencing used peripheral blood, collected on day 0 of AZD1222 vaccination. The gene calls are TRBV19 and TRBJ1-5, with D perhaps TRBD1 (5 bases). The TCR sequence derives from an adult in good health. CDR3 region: CASKLQGEGRSNQPQHF. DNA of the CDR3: TGTGCCAGTAAGCTTCAGGGAGAGGGTCGGAGCAATCAGCCCCAGCATTTT.